A selection of T cell receptor beta chains follows, all from one sample in a study of T-cell memory formation after mild COVID-19. Each CDR3 protein is one row after TCRdb ran MiXCR on the 5' RACE reads. The table has around 250,000 distinct CDR3 sequences, about 16% seen once. The sample comprised PBMCs or a T cell subset sorted from them (not recorded which). All receptors derive from a man between 18 and 35 years old who had mild COVID-19 (a few samples of this study predate the infection). Cell type and time point are not known. Both conserved end residues are part of each CDR3. The D gene is left open where the match is weak. Clone sizes are given selectively: once, few, many, or a class where the clone is expanded.

j_call v_call clone_size d_call cdr3_nt cdr3_aa
TRBJ1-1 TRBV7-9 NA NA TGTGCCAGCAGCTTAGCGCGGGCTAACACTGAAGCTTTCTTT CASSLARANTEAFF
TRBJ2-6 TRBV11-1 few TRBD1 TGTGCCAGCGGCAGCTTGGGCAGGGGGCTCTCTGGGGCCAACGTCCTGACTTTC CASGSLGRGLSGANVLTF
TRBJ1-2 TRBV5-5 NA NA TGTGCCAGCAGCTTGGAGTGGGCAGGTACTAACTATGGCTACACCTTC CASSLEWAGTNYGYTF
TRBJ1-1 TRBV4-3 many NA TGCGCCAGCAGCCAGTGGAGGGCCACTGAAGCTTTCTTT CASSQWRATEAFF
TRBJ1-3 TRBV7-2 NA NA TGTGCCAGCAGCTTAGGCCCAAACACCATATATTTT CASSLGPNTIYF
TRBJ2-3 TRBV20-1 NA TRBD2 TGCAGTGCCCCCGGGTTAGCGGGGGTCGGGGATACGCAGTATTTT CSAPGLAGVGDTQYF
TRBJ2-7 TRBV5-1 NA TRBD2 TGCGCCAGCATGTCTAGCGGAACCCCCTACGAGCAGTACTTC CASMSSGTPYEQYF
TRBJ2-5 TRBV29-1 few NA TGCAGCGTTGGCCTTTCTGGGGAGACCCAGTACTTC CSVGLSGETQYF
TRBJ1-1 TRBV19 NA NA TGTGCCAGTACCCCCGGGGGGGGCGGGATGAACACTGAAGCTTTCTTT CASTPGGGGMNTEAFF
TRBJ1-2 TRBV12-5 few NA TGTGCTAGTGGCCCCCCCGGGAATAACTATGGCTACACCTTC CASGPPGNNYGYTF
TRBJ2-5 TRBV7-2 few NA TGTGCCAGCAGCCCTCTGGGGGGAAACACTCAAGAGACCCAGTACTTC CASSPLGGNTQETQYF
TRBJ2-3 TRBV4-2 NA NA TGTGCCAGCAGCGCCCCTCTCGGCGACAATACGCAGTATTTT CASSAPLGDNTQYF
TRBJ2-1 TRBV7-6 NA TRBD2 TGTGCCAGCAGCTTGATCGGGACTAGCGGGGGGGTAGGGGAGCAGTTCTTC CASSLIGTSGGVGEQFF
TRBJ1-3 TRBV20-1 NA NA TGCAGTGCTTCGTCGAGGGGTTCTGGAAACACCATATATTTT CSASSRGSGNTIYF
TRBJ2-2 TRBV7-3 NA TRBD2 TGTGCCAGCAGCTATACGGGGGGGCACACCGGGGAGCTGTTTTTT CASSYTGGHTGELFF
TRBJ1-1 TRBV7-8 NA TRBD1 TGTGCCAGCAGATATCGGATAACAGGGTACAGGGGCGACACTGAAGCTTTCTTT CASRYRITGYRGDTEAFF
TRBJ2-7 TRBV6-1 many NA TGTGCCAGCAGAGGACAGCAAACCTACGAGCAGTACTTC CASRGQQTYEQYF
TRBJ2-7 TRBV5-1 many NA TGCGCCAGCAGCTTGGCCGCATCCCACGAGCAGTACTTC CASSLAASHEQYF
TRBJ2-5 TRBV9 NA NA TGTGCCAGCAGCGTAGACCCCCAGGGGACGGAGACCCAGTACTTC CASSVDPQGTETQYF
TRBJ2-3 TRBV5-1 NA NA TGCGCCAGCAGCTCGACAGATACTAGCACAGATACGCAGTATTTT CASSSTDTSTDTQYF
TRBJ1-1 TRBV7-9 few NA TGTGCCAGCAGCTTCCAGCCGGGACACCTGAACACTGAAGCTTTCTTT CASSFQPGHLNTEAFF
TRBJ1-2 TRBV20-1 few NA TGCAGTGCTAGATTGCCCCGCCCCGGCTACACCTTC CSARLPRPGYTF
TRBJ1-1 TRBV4-3 NA NA TGCGCCAGCAGCCAAGACTGGTGGGGGACGAACACTGAAGCTTTCTTT CASSQDWWGTNTEAFF
TRBJ2-1 TRBV20-1 NA NA TGCAGTGCTAGAGCACCCCGGGGCGAAGAGCAGTTCTTC CSARAPRGEEQFF
TRBJ1-1 TRBV5-1 NA NA TGCGCCAGCAGCTTGATAGGGCTAGTCGCTTTCTTT CASSLIGLVAFF
TRBJ2-1 TRBV7-2 few NA TGTGCCAGCAGCTTTGTGGAGATCAATGAGCAGTTCTTC CASSFVEINEQFF
TRBJ2-3 TRBV4-3 few NA TGCGCCAGCAGCCAAGCCCCGCAGGGCACAGATACGCAGTATTTT CASSQAPQGTDTQYF
TRBJ2-3 TRBV20-1 NA NA TGCAGTGTTGTGGGGGCCCTCACAGATACGCAGTATTTT CSVVGALTDTQYF
TRBJ2-5 TRBV6-2/TRBV6-3 NA TRBD2 TGTGCCAGCAAGGGAGGGGCGGGGCCTGGGACCCAGTACTTC CASKGGAGPGTQYF
TRBJ2-1 TRBV9 NA NA TGTGCCAGCAGCCCCAGCAGGATTTACAATGAGCAGTTCTTC CASSPSRIYNEQFF
TRBJ1-3 TRBV28 few NA TGTGCCAGCAGTTTATATCCAGGGCAAGGAAACACCATATATTTT CASSLYPGQGNTIYF
TRBJ1-2 TRBV7-9 NA NA TGTGCCACCGATAACTATGGCTACACCTTC CATDNYGYTF
TRBJ2-1 TRBV5-1 NA TRBD1 TGCGCCAGCAGCTCGGCCGGACAGGGTTCCTACAATGAGCAGTTCTTC CASSSAGQGSYNEQFF
TRBJ1-1 TRBV12-3/TRBV12-4 once NA TGTGCCAGCAGTTTTGGGGAGGTACTTTGGGCGGCGAACACTGAAGCTTTCTTT CASSFGEVLWAANTEAFF
TRBJ2-1 TRBV7-2 few TRBD2 TGTGCCAGCAGCAGCCCTCTAGCGGGGGGGCCGGTGTGGGGTGAGCAGTTCTTC CASSSPLAGGPVWGEQFF
TRBJ1-2 TRBV29-1 NA NA TGCAGCGTTGAAGGGGGCCCGGACGGGAACTATGGCTACACCTTC CSVEGGPDGNYGYTF
TRBJ1-4 TRBV5-1 few NA TGCGCCAGCAGTCAGGCCCCAACTAATGAAAAACTGTTTTTT CASSQAPTNEKLFF
TRBJ2-3 TRBV18 NA TRBD1 TGTGCCAGCTCACCACCGGGGCGAGGGGGCGCAGATACGCAGTATTTT CASSPPGRGGADTQYF
TRBJ2-3 TRBV5-1 NA NA TGCGCCAGCAGCTTTAATGAGGATACGCAGTATTTT CASSFNEDTQYF
TRBJ1-2 TRBV5-1 few NA TGCGCCAGCCACAGAGAAGCCGGGTCCTTCTATGGCTACACCTTC CASHREAGSFYGYTF
TRBJ2-4 TRBV5-1 NA TRBD2 TGCGCCAGCAGCCCGGGAGGCGACTTAAACATTCAGTACTTC CASSPGGDLNIQYF
TRBJ1-1 TRBV7-2 few TRBD1 TGTGCCAGCAGCCGGCCGGGACAGGGGGCGCGGGCTTTCTTT CASSRPGQGARAFF
TRBJ1-1 TRBV5-1 few NA TGCGCCAGCAGCTTGCGACAGGCCACTGAAGCTTTCTTT CASSLRQATEAFF
TRBJ2-2 TRBV4-1 NA NA TGCGCCAGCAGCCGAACTGGACCTCCGGGACCATACACCGGGGAGCTGTTTTTT CASSRTGPPGPYTGELFF
TRBJ2-1 TRBV7-2 few TRBD1 TGTGCAGGTAGGGGACAGGGAGACTACAATGAGCAGTTCTTC CAGRGQGDYNEQFF
TRBJ2-7 TRBV20-1 few TRBD1 TGCAGTGCCGACAGGGGGCCGTACGAGCAGTACTTC CSADRGPYEQYF
TRBJ2-1 TRBV4-1 NA TRBD2 TGCGCCAGCAGCTTCGGGGGACTAGCGGGGGGTTCCCCACTTGATGAGCAGTTCTTC CASSFGGLAGGSPLDEQFF
TRBJ2-2 TRBV9 NA TRBD2 TGTGCCAGCAGCGTAGAGGGGCAAGCGGGGATCGAGCTGTTTTTT CASSVEGQAGIELFF
TRBJ2-1 TRBV5-1 few TRBD2 TGCGCCAGCACAGCGGGGGGGATTTGGGATGAGCAGTTCTTC CASTAGGIWDEQFF
TRBJ2-2 TRBV5-1 NA TRBD1 TGCGCCAGCAGTAACTCCGGGACAGGGGCCGGGGAGCTGTTTTTT CASSNSGTGAGELFF
TRBJ1-6 TRBV5-1 NA NA TGCGCCAGCAGAGACGGATCGGATAATTCACCCCTCCACTTT CASRDGSDNSPLHF
TRBJ2-7 TRBV5-1 few NA TGCGCCAGCAGCTTGTGGGGGGACTACGAGCAGTACTTC CASSLWGDYEQYF